One sample yielded the 9 T cell receptor beta chains listed below, sequenced in a study of shared clonotypes between healthy human individuals. Naive CD8 cells lacked CD45RO, underwent positive selection for CCR7 and left out terminally differentiated effector memory CD45RA+ cells. Using immunoSEQ multiplex PCR, the repertoire was profiled, and TCRdb retains in-frame clones only, with some absent. The sample includes hundreds of thousands of clones, 80% to 95% of them seen just once. Source material: naive CD8+ T cells sorted from blood. Receptors originate from a man aged 25-45 years in good health.

This chain joins TRBV19 and TRBJ2-3; 11 positions agree with TRBD2. The CDR3 sequence is 15 residues long. V shed 4 bases and J 5 bases; nucleotides not matched to a gene: 5. Germline assignment: CDR1 LNHDA and CDR2 SQIVND (reference sequence). CDR3 sequence (DNA): TGTGCCAGTAGTAGAACTAGCGGGAGCGGAGATACGCAGTATTTT. Its protein is CASSRTSGSGDTQYF. Together with reference TRBV19 and TRBJ2-3, the CDR3 gives the full variable domain: DGGITQSPKYLFRKEGQNVTLSCEQNLNHDAMYWYRQDPGQGLRLIYYSQIVNDFQKGDIAEGYSVSREKKESFPLTVTSAQKNPTAFYLCASSRTSGSGDTQYFGPGTRLTVL.

The V gene is TRBV11-2, the J gene TRBJ2-7; no firm D call. V was pared by 5 bases and J by 6 bases, with 14 bases between. Germline CDR1 and CDR2: SGHAT and FQNNGV. The CDR3 runs to 13 residues. The CDR3 loop reads CASSQRNWSEQYF. CDR3 nucleotide sequence: TGTGCCAGCAGCCAACGCAACTGGTCCGAGCAGTACTTC.

The V call is TRBV7-2, the J call TRBJ2-7; D tentatively fits TRBD1 or TRBD2 (5 bases each). Germline-derived CDR1 and CDR2 are SGHTA and FQGNSA. Trimming shortened V by 2 bases and J by 0 bases, and 14 bases separated the two germline ends. The CDR3 is 16 residues long. The DNA for the CDR3 is TGTGCCAGCAGCTTAAGAGGGGTTCCCGTCTCCTACGAGCAGTACTTC. Translating gives CASSLRGVPVSYEQYF.

J is TRBJ1-4 and V is TRBV9; TRBD1 agrees at 8 bases. This CDR3 region has 16 residues. Trimming at V came to 0 bases and at J to 7 bases, leaving 8 bases not matched to a gene. Germline lookup yields CDR1 SGDLS and CDR2 YYNGEE. DNA for the CDR3: TGTGCCAGCAGCGTAGGTGACAGGGGATTAAGTGAAAAACTGTTTTTT. Translated: CASSVGDRGLSEKLFF. Filled out from reference TRBV9 and TRBJ1-4, the complete variable domain reads DSGVTQTPKHLITATGQRVTLRCSPRSGDLSVYWYQQSLDQGLQFLIQYYNGEERAKGNILERFSAQQFPDLHSELNLSSLELGDSALYFCASSVGDRGLSEKLFFGSGTQLSVL.

The chain combines TRBV2 with TRBJ2-3; 12 nucleotides match TRBD2. The CDR3 has 16 residues. Germline loops: CDR1 SNHLY, CDR2 FYNNEI. J gave up 4 bases and V 2 bases, and 4 bases lay outside the gene matches. CDR3 region: CASSESGLAGSDTQYF. In DNA, the CDR3 is TGTGCCAGCAGTGAATCTGGACTAGCGGGATCAGATACGCAGTATTTT. Filled out from reference TRBV2 and TRBJ2-3, the complete variable domain reads EPEVTQTPSHQVTQMGQEVILRCVPISNHLYFYWYRQILGQKVEFLVSFYNNEISEKSEIFDDQFSVERPDGSNFTLKIRSTKLEDSAMYFCASSESGLAGSDTQYFGPGTRLTVL.

V usage is TRBV7-9 and J usage is TRBJ2-7; TRBD1 might be the D (5 bases). In germline, CDR1 is SEHNR, CDR2 FQNEAQ (reference sequence). V dropped 0 bases and J dropped 0 bases, with 9 bases sitting between them. This CDR3 is 15 amino acids long. As DNA, the CDR3 is TGTGCCAGCAGCTTAGCGCAGGGTGCCTCCTACGAGCAGTACTTC. Its translation: CASSLAQGASYEQYF.

The V call is TRBV7-6, the J call TRBJ1-4; D not resolved. The CDR3 totals 14 residues. The germline CDR1 and CDR2 sequences are SGHVS and FNYEAQ. Trimming cost V 1 base and J 7 bases, with 10 bases left between them. CDR3 protein: CASSLEAGAEKLFF. CDR3 coding DNA: TGTGCCAGCAGCTTAGAGGCAGGCGCTGAAAAACTGTTTTTT.

Concerning this clone itself: This sample includes further DNA sequences coding for the same CDR3. The chain joins TRBV27 to TRBJ2-1, with no clear D. Trimming stripped 2 bases from V and 6 bases from J, with 2 bases between. The V gene's germline CDR1 is MNHEY and CDR2 SMNVEV (reference sequence). This CDR3 comprises 11 residues. Here the CDR3 reads CASSLSNEQFF. The CDR3 bases are TGTGCCAGCAGTTTAAGCAATGAGCAGTTCTTC.

V gene TRBV4-2 combines with J gene TRBJ2-7, with D possibly TRBD1 on 6 matching bases. Germline V gives CDR1 LGHNA, CDR2 YNFKEQ. The CDR3 has 11 amino acids. The V end was cut by 5 bases, the J end by 8 bases, with 10 bases between. The CDR3 loop reads CASSLGTKQYF. As DNA, the CDR3 is TGTGCCAGCAGCTTGGGGACAAAGCAGTACTTC.